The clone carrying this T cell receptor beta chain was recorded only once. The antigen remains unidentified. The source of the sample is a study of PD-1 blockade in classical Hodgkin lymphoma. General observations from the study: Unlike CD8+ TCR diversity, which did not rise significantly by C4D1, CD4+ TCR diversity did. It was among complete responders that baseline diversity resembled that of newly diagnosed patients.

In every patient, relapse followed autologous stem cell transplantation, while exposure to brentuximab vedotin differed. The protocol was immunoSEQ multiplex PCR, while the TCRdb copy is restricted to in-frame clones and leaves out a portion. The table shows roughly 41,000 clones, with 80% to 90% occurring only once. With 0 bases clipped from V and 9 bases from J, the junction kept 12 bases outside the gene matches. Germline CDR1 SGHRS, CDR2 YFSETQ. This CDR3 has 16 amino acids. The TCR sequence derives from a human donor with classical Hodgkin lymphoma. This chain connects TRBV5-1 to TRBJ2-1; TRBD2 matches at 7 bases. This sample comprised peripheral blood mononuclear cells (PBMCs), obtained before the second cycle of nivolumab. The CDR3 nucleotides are TGCGCCAGCAGCTTGGCCCGGGGGAGGGCCTCTGGTGAGCAGTTCTTC. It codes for CASSLARGRASGEQFF.